This T cell receptor (beta chain) originates from a study of blood T cell repertoires in COVID-19. V trimming: 8 bases; J trimming: 8 bases; junction bases outside the gene matches: 12. The CDR3 spans 14 residues. The germline V gene encodes CDR1 SNHLY and CDR2 FYNNEI. Sequencing was performed with immunoSEQ multiplex PCR; in TCRdb, only in-frame clones are kept and a portion is missing. The sample includes roughly 190,000 clones, around 83% seen only once; the top ten take under 3.5%. Sequencing was performed on peripheral blood. The chain combines TRBV2 with TRBJ2-4, with 7 nucleotides matching TRBD1. The source of this sequence is a man aged 45-60 years with active or convalescent COVID-19. The CDR3 region is CASSAQGIVHIQYF. CDR3 nucleotide sequence: TGTGCCAGCTCGGCACAGGGGATAGTTCACATTCAGTACTTC.